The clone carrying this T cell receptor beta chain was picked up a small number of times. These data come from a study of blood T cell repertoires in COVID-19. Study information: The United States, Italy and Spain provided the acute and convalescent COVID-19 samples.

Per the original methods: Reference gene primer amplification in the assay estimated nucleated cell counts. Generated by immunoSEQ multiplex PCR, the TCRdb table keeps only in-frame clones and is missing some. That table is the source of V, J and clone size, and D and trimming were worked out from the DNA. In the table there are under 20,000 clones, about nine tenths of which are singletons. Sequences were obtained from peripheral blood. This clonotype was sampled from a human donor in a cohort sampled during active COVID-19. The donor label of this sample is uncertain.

In DNA, the CDR3 is TGTGCCAGCAGCCCTGGACAGGGATCCGGGGCCAACGTCCTGACTTTC. Translating it yields CASSPGQGSGANVLTF. The chain has TRBV7-9 and TRBJ2-6; 8 bases align to TRBD1. The CDR3 has 16 amino acids. V lost 5 bases to trimming and J lost 4 bases; unmatched junction nucleotides: 7. Germline V gene sequence: CDR1 SEHNR, CDR2 FQNEAQ (reference sequence).